The 24 T cell receptor beta chains below all came from one sample that was sequenced in a study of TIL therapy for anti-PD-1-resistant metastatic lung cancer. Time point indicated: pre-treatment sample, taken before nivolumab and TIL therapy. This was the immunoSEQ v3 assay. Profiled with immunoSEQ multiplex PCR; TCRdb holds only in-frame clones, not every one. The sample includes under 70,000 clones, roughly 70% seen only once; the top ten take about 2%. The sequencing used blood, collected at baseline. The receptor source for this set is a person aged 25 to 85 with non-small cell lung cancer.

This chain connects TRBV29-1 to TRBJ2-7; the D gene could be TRBD1 or TRBD2 (5 bases each). CDR1 and CDR2 from the germline V gene are SQVTM and ANQGSEA. There are 12 residues in the CDR3. Trimming pared 3 bases from V and 10 bases from J, leaving 16 bases between. The DNA of the CDR3 is TGCAGCGTTGACCACGGGGACCGTCTTCAGTACTTC. It is translated as CSVDHGDRLQYF.

This clone has a handful of counts. This chain uses TRBV27 with TRBJ1-1; D may be TRBD1 (6 bases). V was trimmed by 2 bases and J by 7 bases, leaving 14 bases between them. This CDR3 has 14 residues. Germline values: CDR1 MNHEY, CDR2 SMNVEV (reference sequence). CDR3 sequence (DNA): TGTGCCAGCAGTTTAAAGGCAGGGGATGGTGAAGCTTTCTTT. This translates into CASSLKAGDGEAFF.

J is TRBJ2-1 and V is TRBV5-4, with a possible D match to TRBD2 (5 bases). CDR3 length: 15 amino acids. Germline loops: CDR1 SGHNT, CDR2 YYREEE (reference sequence). Trimming shortened V by 1 base and J by 4 bases, and 12 bases separated the two germline ends. CDR3 nucleotide sequence: TGTGCCAGCAGCTTGAGTCCTAGCAGTTACAATGAGCAGTTCTTC. As protein: CASSLSPSSYNEQFF.

The sample holds many counts of this clone. The chain carries TRBV27 and TRBJ1-3; 7 nucleotides agree with TRBD1. The junction had 10 bases not matched to a gene; V was cut back by 5 bases and J by 0 bases. The CDR3 is 17 amino acids. The germline V gene has CDR1 MNHEY and CDR2 SMNVEV (reference sequence). The CDR3: CASSPTPDRASGNTIYF. CDR3 nucleotide sequence: TGTGCCAGCAGTCCAACCCCTGACAGGGCCTCTGGAAACACCATATATTTT.

This clone appeared a few times. V usage is TRBV7-9 and J usage is TRBJ1-2; 9 nucleotides agree with TRBD1. The CDR3 consists of 13 residues. The V gene's germline CDR1 is SEHNR and CDR2 FQNEAQ (reference sequence). V lost 7 bases and J lost 8; bases outside the gene matches: 8. CDR3 nucleotide sequence: TGTGCCAGCAACCCGGGACAGGGAGGAGGCTACACCTTC. Translated: CASNPGQGGGYTF.

This chain uses TRBV30 with TRBJ2-1; 8 bases fit TRBD2. Per germline, CDR1 GTSNPN and CDR2 SVGIG (reference sequence). CDR3 length equals 15 residues. V shed 3 bases, J shed 4 bases, and the junction held 8 bases outside the gene matches. The CDR3 DNA sequence: TGTGCCTGGAGCAAGGGACTAGGGAGTTACAATGAGCAGTTCTTC. Residues: CAWSKGLGSYNEQFF.

CDR3 residues: CASSLSPPSGSHNEQFF. DNA for the CDR3: TGTGCCAGTAGTCTTTCACCTCCTAGCGGGAGCCACAATGAGCAGTTCTTC. The chain couples TRBV19 to TRBJ2-1; 10 bases are shared with TRBD2. Germline loops: CDR1 LNHDA, CDR2 SQIVND (reference sequence). The CDR3 runs 17 residues. V dropped 5 bases and J dropped 5; count of bases not matched to a gene: 12. Supplemented by reference TRBV19 and TRBJ2-1, the full variable domain reads DGGITQSPKYLFRKEGQNVTLSCEQNLNHDAMYWYRQDPGQGLRLIYYSQIVNDFQKGDIAEGYSVSREKKESFPLTVTSAQKNPTAFYLCASSLSPPSGSHNEQFFGPGTRLTVL.

The chain has TRBV4-2 and TRBJ2-7, with 14 nucleotides matching TRBD2. CDR1 and CDR2 (germline): LGHNA, YNFKEQ. This CDR3 has 17 amino acids. Germline trimming cut 1 base from V and 4 bases from J; bases unmatched to any gene: 6. The CDR3: CASSQVTGTSGSYEQYF. As DNA, the CDR3 is TGTGCCAGCAGCCAAGTTACCGGGACTAGCGGGAGTTACGAGCAGTACTTC.

This sequence joins TRBV7-9 and TRBJ1-4, with 9 bases that match TRBD1. This CDR3 region has 15 residues. Per germline, CDR1 SEHNR and CDR2 FQNEAQ (reference sequence). Trimming removed 5 bases from V and 3 bases from J; junction bases left unmatched: 4. This CDR3 reads CASSLQGASNEKLFF. The CDR3 DNA reads TGTGCCAGCAGCCTACAGGGGGCCTCTAATGAAAAACTGTTTTTT.

The genes are TRBV5-6 and TRBJ1-4; 8 bases match TRBD1. J was trimmed by 5 bases and V by 5 bases; bases with no gene match: 8. Per the germline V gene, CDR1 is SGHDT and CDR2 is YYEEEE. CDR3 length: 15 amino acids. This chain's CDR3 is CASRIRQGRNEKLFF. CDR3 bases: TGTGCCAGCAGGATAAGACAGGGGAGGAATGAAAAACTGTTTTTT.

The rearrangement joins TRBV4-2 to TRBJ2-2, with D tentatively TRBD2 (6 bases). Germline values: CDR1 LGHNA, CDR2 YNFKEQ. The CDR3 covers 14 residues. V gave up 0 bases and J gave up 5 bases, with 7 bases separating them. In DNA, the CDR3 is TGTGCCAGCAGCCAAGATGGGGGGACCGGGGAGCTGTTTTTT. Translation: CASSQDGGTGELFF.

The chain joins TRBV28 to TRBJ2-6; 12 nucleotides agree with TRBD1. The germline V gene has CDR1 MDHEN and CDR2 SYDVKM. J gave up 4 bases and V 6 bases, and 4 bases lay outside the gene matches. This CDR3 comprises 16 residues. In nucleotides, the CDR3 is TGTGCCAGCAGGCCGGGACAGGGGGCCGGGGCCAACGTCCTGACTTTC. This codes for CASRPGQGAGANVLTF.

The chain employs TRBV5-4 and TRBJ1-5; D perhaps matches TRBD1 (5 bases). There are 13 residues in the CDR3. CDR1 SGHNT and CDR2 YYREEE come from the germline V gene (reference sequence). With 0 bases removed from V and 5 bases from J, the gap between germline ends came to 6 bases. The CDR3 loop is CASSLGGDQPQHF. As DNA, the CDR3 is TGTGCCAGCAGCTTGGGGGGGGATCAGCCCCAGCATTTT.

The genes are TRBV11-2 and TRBJ2-2; TRBD2 is a possible D gene (5 bases). Germline loops: CDR1 SGHAT, CDR2 FQNNGV. V was clipped by 6 bases and J by 5 bases, with 19 bases between them. The CDR3 consists of 16 residues. The CDR3 DNA is TGTGCCAGCAGACCCTTGACGCGGAGGACTACCGGGGAGCTGTTTTTT. Translated: CASRPLTRRTTGELFF. The variable domain in full, with the rest retrieved from reference TRBV11-2 and TRBJ2-2, is EAGVAQSPRYKIIEKRQSVAFWCNPISGHATLYWYQQILGQGPKLLIQFQNNGVVDDSQLPKDRFSAERLKGVDSTLKIQPAKLEDSAVYLCASRPLTRRTTGELFFGEGSRLTVL.

This chain joins TRBV5-1 and TRBJ2-1; perhaps TRBD2 as D (6 bases). The CDR3 totals 15 residues. Germline V lookup: CDR1 SGHRS, CDR2 YFSETQ. The germline V and J ends were trimmed by 2 bases and 7 bases, with 16 bases remaining between them. The chain's CDR3 is CASSLGLAAGNEQFF. The CDR3 DNA reads as TGCGCCAGCAGCTTAGGCCTAGCTGCGGGGAATGAGCAGTTCTTC.

This clone was seen only a few times. The chain couples TRBV7-9 to TRBJ2-7; D might be TRBD1 or TRBD2, each matching 5 bases. The germline V gene encodes CDR1 SEHNR and CDR2 FQNEAQ (reference sequence). V lost 5 bases to trimming and J lost 0 bases, with 14 bases between them. CDR3 length equals 15 residues. The CDR3 DNA reads as TGTGCCAGCAGCCAACTCGGGACGGGCTCCTACGAGCAGTACTTC. Encoded protein: CASSQLGTGSYEQYF.

The count of this clone is one. The J gene is TRBJ2-5, the V gene TRBV7-2, with D possibly matching TRBD1 (6 bases). Germline values: CDR1 SGHTA, CDR2 FQGNSA. Trimming pared 1 base from V and 6 bases from J, leaving 15 bases between. The length of the CDR3 is 15 residues. The CDR3 sequence is CASSLGVGAGKTQYF. CDR3 DNA sequence: TGTGCCAGCAGCTTAGGTGTGGGGGCCGGAAAGACCCAGTACTTC.

The chain carries TRBV2 and TRBJ2-3, with 12 positions matching TRBD2. The germline V gene has CDR1 SNHLY and CDR2 FYNNEI. V was clipped by 7 bases and J by 9 bases; unmatched bases: 14. This CDR3 has 16 amino acids. Written as DNA, the CDR3 is TGTGCCAGCAACCCCGCCGCTAGCGGGAGGGAGGACACGCAGTATTTT. Its translation is CASNPAASGREDTQYF.

The chain couples TRBV27 to TRBJ2-3, with TRBD1 matching over 7 bases. The length of the CDR3 is 14 residues. From germline, CDR1 is MNHEY and CDR2 SMNVEV (reference sequence). Trimming cost V 7 bases and J 3 bases; bases outside gene matches: 7. CDR3 sequence reads: CASNRGISTDTQYF. As DNA, the CDR3 is TGTGCCAGCAACAGGGGAATTAGTACAGATACGCAGTATTTT.

This chain links TRBV28 with TRBJ2-7; D might be TRBD1 (6 bases). The V gene lost 7 bases and the J gene lost 1 base, with 20 bases spanning the gap. The germline V gene has CDR1 MDHEN and CDR2 SYDVKM. The CDR3 sequence is 16 residues long. CDR3 protein: CASNVGGFTGSYEQYF. The CDR3 coding sequence is TGTGCCAGCAACGTTGGGGGTTTTACAGGGTCCTACGAGCAGTACTTC.

This clone came up once. This chain joins TRBV5-8 and TRBJ2-5; 7 bases align to TRBD1. V shed 1 base, J shed 4 bases, and the junction held 7 bases outside the gene matches. Germline V CDR1 and CDR2: SGHTS, YDEGEE. This CDR3 is built from 15 residues. The CDR3 DNA follows: TGTGCCAGCAGCTTGCTTGGACAGGTCGGAGAGACCCAGTACTTC. It encodes CASSLLGQVGETQYF.

The chain couples TRBV6-1 to TRBJ2-7, with TRBD2 as a possible D gene (5 bases). Germline V CDR1 and CDR2: MNHNS, SASEGT. This CDR3 region has 13 residues. V lost 8 bases and J lost 3, with 14 bases in between. The CDR3 protein is CASGSGSFYEQYF. The CDR3 bases are TGTGCCAGCGGGAGCGGATCCTTCTACGAGCAGTACTTC.

The gene calls are TRBV28 and TRBJ2-3; D uncertain. The CDR3 is 15 amino acids. Germline CDR1 MDHEN, CDR2 SYDVKM. V was shortened by 5 bases and J by 6 bases, with 18 bases between the two germline ends. The CDR3 nucleotides are TGTGCCAGCAGTGAGGACGCCATACTTACGGATACGCAGTATTTT. As protein: CASSEDAILTDTQYF.

This clone was picked up a small number of times. CDR3 coding DNA: TGTGCCAGCCGTCGGGACGGGAACACCGGGGAGCTGTTTTTT. It is translated as CASRRDGNTGELFF. The rearrangement joins TRBV27 to TRBJ2-2; D may correspond to TRBD1 or TRBD2 (5 bases each). Germline CDR1 and CDR2: MNHEY and SMNVEV (reference sequence). The V gene lost 8 bases and the J gene lost 1 base, with 11 bases spanning the gap. The length of the CDR3 is 14 residues.